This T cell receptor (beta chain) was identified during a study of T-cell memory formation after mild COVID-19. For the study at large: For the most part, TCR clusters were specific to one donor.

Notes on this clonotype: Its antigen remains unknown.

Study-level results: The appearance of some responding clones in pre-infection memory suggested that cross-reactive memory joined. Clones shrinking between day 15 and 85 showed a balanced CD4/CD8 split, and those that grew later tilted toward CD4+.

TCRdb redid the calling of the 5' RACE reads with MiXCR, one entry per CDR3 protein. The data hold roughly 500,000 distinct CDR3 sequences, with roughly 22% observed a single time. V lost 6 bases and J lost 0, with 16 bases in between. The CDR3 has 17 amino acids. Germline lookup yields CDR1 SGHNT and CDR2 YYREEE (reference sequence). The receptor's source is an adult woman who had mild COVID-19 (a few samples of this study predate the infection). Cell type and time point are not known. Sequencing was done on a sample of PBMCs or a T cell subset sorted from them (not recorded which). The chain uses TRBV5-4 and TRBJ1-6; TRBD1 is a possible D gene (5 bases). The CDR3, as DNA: TGTGCCAGCACCGTAGGGACTGCCGGCTCCTATAATTCACCCCTCCACTTT. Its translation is CASTVGTAGSYNSPLHF.